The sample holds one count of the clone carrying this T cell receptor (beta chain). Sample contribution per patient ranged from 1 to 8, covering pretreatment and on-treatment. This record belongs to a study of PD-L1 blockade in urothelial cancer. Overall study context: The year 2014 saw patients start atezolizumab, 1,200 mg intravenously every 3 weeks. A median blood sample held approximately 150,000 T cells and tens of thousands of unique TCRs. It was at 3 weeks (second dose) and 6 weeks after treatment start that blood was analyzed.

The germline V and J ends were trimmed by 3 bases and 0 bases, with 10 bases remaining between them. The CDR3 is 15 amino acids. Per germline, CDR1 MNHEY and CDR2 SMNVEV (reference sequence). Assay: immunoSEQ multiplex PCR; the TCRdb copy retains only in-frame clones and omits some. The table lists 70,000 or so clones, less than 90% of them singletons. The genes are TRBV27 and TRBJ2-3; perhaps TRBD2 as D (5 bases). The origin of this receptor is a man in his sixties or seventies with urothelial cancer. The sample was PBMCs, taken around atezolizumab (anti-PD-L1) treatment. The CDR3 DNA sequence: TGTGCCAGCAGTTTCCTCGGGGTTAGCACAGATACGCAGTATTTT. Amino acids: CASSFLGVSTDTQYF.